One sample yielded the 24 T cell receptor beta chains listed below, sequenced in a study of cytomegalovirus exposure and HLA in healthy donors. PCR employed 60 Vbeta and 13 Jbeta primers. Some clones are missing from TCRdb's copy, which holds only in-frame ones; the method was immunoSEQ multiplex PCR. The data contain approximately 100,000 clones, more than 65% of them seen just once; the ten biggest clones take up roughly 9.8%. Sequencing used PBMCs. Source of these receptors: a man between 35 and 55 years old in good health and CMV-seropositive.

The chain uses TRBV5-6 and TRBJ2-5; 8 bases line up with TRBD1. Unmatched junction bases numbered 12, after V lost 4 bases and J lost 4 bases. There are 16 residues in the CDR3. Germline V gene lookup returns CDR1 SGHDT and CDR2 YYEEEE. The CDR3 DNA is TGTGCCAGCAGCGAAGCCAGGGGGCTAGATCGAGAGACCCAGTACTTC. It is translated as CASSEARGLDRETQYF.

The chain carries TRBV28 and TRBJ2-7, with 8 bases fitting TRBD1. J was trimmed by 1 base and V by 2 bases; bases with no gene match: 7. The CDR3 is 16 amino acids. Germline lookup yields CDR1 MDHEN and CDR2 SYDVKM. CDR3 residues: CASSLHYRGASYEQYF. The CDR3 DNA sequence: TGTGCCAGCAGTTTACATTACAGGGGGGCGTCCTACGAGCAGTACTTC.

This clone was observed once. The chain is built from TRBV7-9 and TRBJ2-6; 8 nucleotides align to TRBD1. The CDR3 has 16 amino acids. Germline V gene data show CDR1 as SEHNR and CDR2 as FQNEAQ (reference sequence). J gave up 1 base and V 5 bases, and 4 bases lay outside the gene matches. CDR3 residues: CASSHRQGSGANVLTF. The CDR3 nucleotides read TGTGCCAGCAGCCATAGACAGGGGTCTGGGGCCAACGTCCTGACTTTC.

V gene TRBV5-1 combines with J gene TRBJ2-2; 10 nucleotides match TRBD2. CDR3 length equals 16 residues. Germline CDR1 and CDR2: SGHRS and YFSETQ. Trimming cost V 0 bases and J 7 bases; bases outside gene matches: 6. The CDR3 DNA follows: TGCGCCAGCAGCTTGGATACTAGCGGGGATGGCGGGGAGCTGTTTTTT. It encodes CASSLDTSGDGGELFF.

The gene calls are TRBV28 and TRBJ2-7; the match to TRBD1 covers 10 bases. In germline, CDR1 is MDHEN, CDR2 SYDVKM. V trimming: 6 bases; J trimming: 3 bases; junction bases outside the gene matches: 8. CDR3 length: 15 amino acids. The CDR3 DNA is TGTGCCAGCAGATCCTTCCGGGACAGGGGCTACGAGCAGTACTTC. This encodes CASRSFRDRGYEQYF.

This chain joins TRBV14 and TRBJ1-2; D is undetermined. The CDR3 is made up of 13 amino acids. The V gene lost 0 bases and the J gene lost 6 bases, with 8 bases spanning the gap. Germline V gene lookup returns CDR1 SGHDN and CDR2 FVKESK. CDR3 sequence reads: CASSQDLGDGYTF. DNA for the CDR3: TGTGCCAGCAGCCAAGATCTCGGGGATGGCTACACCTTC.

The CDR3 region has the DNA TGTGCCAGCAGGCCACCCGGGAGCCTTGGCGGGGAGCTGTTTTTT. Residues: CASRPPGSLGGELFF. V usage is TRBV28 and J usage is TRBJ2-2, with D perhaps TRBD2 (6 bases). The CDR3 has 15 residues. The ends were cut back, 6 bases at V and 7 bases at J, with 18 bases in the middle. Germline V lookup: CDR1 MDHEN, CDR2 SYDVKM.

This clone occurred a few times. V is TRBV5-6 and J is TRBJ1-5; 9 nucleotides align to TRBD1. V lost 3 bases, J lost 7 bases, and 11 bases stayed unmatched. The germline gives CDR1 SGHDT, CDR2 YYEEEE. The CDR3 sequence is 16 residues long. This chain's CDR3 is CASSSNGQGLRQPQHF. In DNA, the CDR3 is TGTGCCAGCAGCTCGAACGGACAGGGGCTTAGACAGCCCCAGCATTTT. The full variable domain, its missing parts supplied by reference TRBV5-6 and TRBJ1-5, is DAGVTQSPTHLIKTRGQQVTLRCSPKSGHDTVSWYQQALGQGPQFIFQYYEEEERQRGNFPDRFSGHQFPNYSSELNVNALLLGDSALYLCASSSNGQGLRQPQHFGDGTRLSIL.

This clone was seen a single time. The J gene is TRBJ2-1, the V gene TRBV19; D is possibly TRBD1 (5 bases). Germline-derived CDR1 and CDR2 are LNHDA and SQIVND (reference sequence). This CDR3 contains 11 residues. The CDR3 here is CAAGTYNEQFF. The CDR3 nucleotides read TGTGCAGCAGGGACCTACAATGAGCAGTTCTTC.

The chain uses TRBV7-9 and TRBJ2-5; maybe TRBD2 (5 bases). Trimming left V 5 bases short and J 1 base short, with 20 bases between. The germline V gene has CDR1 SEHNR and CDR2 FQNEAQ (reference sequence). The CDR3 covers 17 residues. In DNA, the CDR3 is TGTGCCAGCAGCCCCCGCCGGGGTACCGCTACCCAAGAGACCCAGTACTTC. It codes for CASSPRRGTATQETQYF.

The chain recombines TRBV4-2 with TRBJ1-5, with 9 bases matching TRBD1. This CDR3 region has 17 residues. V lost 2 bases and J lost 2; bases outside the gene matches: 7. Germline CDR1 is LGHNA and CDR2 is YNFKEQ. The CDR3 loop is CASSQRQGGEGNQPQHF. For the CDR3, the DNA is TGTGCCAGCAGCCAACGACAGGGGGGGGAAGGCAATCAGCCCCAGCATTTT.

The CDR3 bases are TGTGCCAGCAGCTCCAGGGGGTATTTTCAAGAGACCCAGTACTTC. It specifies CASSSRGYFQETQYF. The chain uses TRBV11-2 and TRBJ2-5, with 7 bases matching TRBD1. Germline V gene sequence: CDR1 SGHAT, CDR2 FQNNGV. The J segment lost 2 bases and the V segment lost 4 bases, leaving 7 bases of the junction unmatched. The CDR3 extends over 15 amino acids.

The chain couples TRBV4-3 to TRBJ2-6; 7 nucleotides line up with TRBD2. Trimming removed 1 base from V and 0 bases from J; junction bases left unmatched: 0. This CDR3 contains 16 residues. Germline CDR1 is LGHNA and CDR2 is YSLEER. Written as DNA, the CDR3 is TGCGCCAGCAGCCAAGGGGAGGGCTCTGGGGCCAACGTCCTGACTTTC. Protein sequence: CASSQGEGSGANVLTF.

The chain employs TRBV15 and TRBJ2-3, with a possible D match to TRBD2 (6 bases). The CDR3 length is 15 residues. V shed 5 bases and J shed 2 bases, with 14 bases lying between them. Germline assignment: CDR1 LNHNV and CDR2 YYDKDF (reference sequence). CDR3 residues: CATSSHGGTTDTQYF. Written as DNA, the CDR3 is TGTGCCACCAGCTCACACGGGGGAACCACAGATACGCAGTATTTT. Full variable domain (rest looked up from reference TRBV15 and TRBJ2-3): DAMVIQNPRYQVTQFGKPVTLSCSQTLNHNVMYWYQQKSSQAPKLLFHYYDKDFNNEADTPDNFQSRRPNTSFCFLDIRSPGLGDTAMYLCATSSHGGTTDTQYFGPGTRLTVL.

The chain links TRBV7-2 to TRBJ2-7; D gene uncertain. Germline CDR1 is SGHTA and CDR2 is FQGNSA. The V and J ends lost 2 bases and 0 bases respectively, with 5 bases between them. This CDR3 is 13 amino acids long. For the CDR3, the DNA is TGTGCCAGCAGCTTAAAGAGCTCCTACGAGCAGTACTTC. Amino acids: CASSLKSSYEQYF.

The chain carries TRBV28 and TRBJ1-5; perhaps TRBD1 as D (6 bases). The germline V gene encodes CDR1 MDHEN and CDR2 SYDVKM. This CDR3 is built from 16 residues. Trimming pared 8 bases from V and 5 bases from J, leaving 22 bases between. DNA of the CDR3: TGTGCCAGCCCCGCCCTGGGGGGGGGCGCGGATCAGCCCCAGCATTTT. Encoded protein: CASPALGGGADQPQHF. The full variable domain, completed using reference TRBV28 and TRBJ1-5, is DVKVTQSSRYLVKRTGEKVFLECVQDMDHENMFWYRQDPGLGLRLIYFSYDVKMKEKGDIPEGYSVSREKKERFSLILESASTNQTSMYLCASPALGGGADQPQHFGDGTRLSIL.

The rearrangement joins TRBV7-2 to TRBJ1-2; D gene uncertain. The ends were cut back, 1 base at V and 0 bases at J, with 18 bases in the middle. Germline V lookup: CDR1 SGHTA, CDR2 FQGNSA. The CDR3 is 18 residues long. This chain's CDR3 is CASSLVAVDTSSNYGYTF. The CDR3 DNA follows: TGTGCCAGCAGCTTAGTGGCGGTCGATACATCCTCTAACTATGGCTACACCTTC.

This chain links TRBV6-5 with TRBJ2-3; 10 bases match TRBD1. V shed 7 bases and J 4 bases; nucleotides not matched to a gene: 5. Germline CDR1 reads MNHEY; CDR2 reads SVGAGI. CDR3 length equals 14 residues. CDR3 bases: TGTGCCAGCAAACCGGGACAGGGGTCAGATACGCAGTATTTT. The encoded protein is CASKPGQGSDTQYF.

This chain uses TRBV10-3 with TRBJ2-7; TRBD1 agrees at 8 bases. This CDR3 has 14 residues. Per germline, CDR1 ENHRY and CDR2 SYGVKD. With 3 bases clipped from V and 4 bases from J, the junction kept 5 bases outside the gene matches. CDR3 DNA: TGTGCCATCAGTGACGCAGGGGGCTCGTACGAGCAGTACTTC. Its protein product is CAISDAGGSYEQYF.

This sequence joins TRBV18 and TRBJ1-4; D remains unclear. Germline CDR1 and CDR2: KGHSH and LQKENI. The CDR3 is made up of 15 amino acids. V lost 4 bases to trimming and J lost 0 bases, with 9 bases between them. The CDR3 is CASSRTVATNEKLFF. Here the CDR3 DNA reads TGTGCCAGCTCACGTACAGTTGCAACTAATGAAAAACTGTTTTTT. The full variable domain, rest sourced from reference TRBV18 and TRBJ1-4, is NAGVMQNPRHLVRRRGQEARLRCSPMKGHSHVYWYRQLPEEGLKFMVYLQKENIIDESGMPKERFSAEFPKEGPSILRIQQVVRGDSAAYFCASSRTVATNEKLFFGSGTQLSVL.

The chain is built from TRBV4-3 and TRBJ2-1, with 10 nucleotides matching TRBD1. This CDR3 contains 16 residues. The ends lost 1 base at V and 4 bases at J; junction bases unmatched: 4. Germline V gene data show CDR1 as LGHNA and CDR2 as YSLEER. CDR3 sequence reads: CASSQGGQGVYNEQFF. The DNA for the CDR3 is TGCGCCAGCAGCCAAGGAGGACAGGGGGTATACAATGAGCAGTTCTTC.

The V call is TRBV11-3, the J call TRBJ2-1; tentatively, D is TRBD2 (5 bases). This CDR3 has 13 amino acids. Per the germline V gene, CDR1 is SGHNT and CDR2 is YENEEA. The ends were cut back, 3 bases at V and 9 bases at J, with 12 bases in the middle. The CDR3 DNA is TGTGCCAGCAGCTTCGGAGGTCCGGGTGAGCAGTTCTTC. Its protein is CASSFGGPGEQFF.

The V call is TRBV6-5, the J call TRBJ2-5, with no clear D. Trimming took off 7 bases at V and 4 bases at J, with 16 bases between the two ends. Per the germline V gene, CDR1 is MNHEY and CDR2 is SVGAGI. The CDR3 is 14 residues long. The CDR3 spells CASTRVALGETQYF. CDR3 nucleotide sequence: TGTGCCAGCACTCGCGTAGCATTAGGAGAGACCCAGTACTTC.

This chain joins TRBV6-1 and TRBJ2-7; tentatively, D is TRBD1 (5 bases). The CDR3 runs 16 residues. In germline, CDR1 is MNHNS, CDR2 SASEGT. V lost 0 bases and J 5 bases, leaving 17 bases between the germline ends. CDR3 DNA sequence: TGTGCCAGCAGTGAAGCGGCAGGGTGGCAGGTCGACGAGCAGTACTTC. It codes for CASSEAAGWQVDEQYF.